A single sample gave rise to the 28 T cell receptor beta chains below, sequenced in a study of blood T cells in healthy people across ages. Primed by a sample-barcoded 5' primer and a J-beta primer mix, a second PCR proceeded for 7 to 11 cycles. TCRdb re-derived calls from the 5' RACE reads in MiXCR, one entry per CDR3 protein. The table has 1,100,000 or so distinct CDR3 sequences, 40% to 50% seen once. Sequencing used blood. The receptors were sampled from a woman aged 55-75 years in good health.

CDR3 amino acids: CASSFPGTDSSYEQYF. The CDR3, as DNA: TGTGCCAGCAGCTTCCCTGGGACCGATAGCTCCTACGAGCAGTACTTC. This chain uses TRBV11-2 with TRBJ2-7; D possibly uses TRBD1 or TRBD2 (5 bases each). The CDR3 totals 16 residues. Germline assignment: CDR1 SGHAT and CDR2 FQNNGV. The V gene lost 3 bases and the J gene lost 0 bases, with 15 bases spanning the gap.

This clonotype occurred once. The rearrangement links TRBV7-2 to TRBJ1-2; D gene unclear. Trimming stripped 1 base from V and 4 bases from J, with 16 bases between. The germline gives CDR1 SGHTA, CDR2 FQGNSA. CDR3 length: 16 residues. CDR3 nucleotides: TGTGCCAGCAGCTTAGATGGCACCAGTTTCGGCTATGGCTACACCTTC. Translation: CASSLDGTSFGYGYTF.

This clonotype has just one count. The chain employs TRBV5-1 and TRBJ2-3, with D possibly called TRBD1 or TRBD2 (5 bases each). The CDR3 totals 15 residues. Germline V gives CDR1 SGHRS, CDR2 YFSETQ. Trimming stripped 0 bases from V and 4 bases from J, with 12 bases between. This chain's CDR3 is CASSLGWGSADTQYF. CDR3 in DNA: TGCGCCAGCAGCTTGGGTTGGGGGAGTGCAGATACGCAGTATTTT. Full variable domain (missing parts from reference TRBV5-1 and TRBJ2-3): KAGVTQTPRYLIKTRGQQVTLSCSPISGHRSVSWYQQTPGQGLQFLFEYFSETQRNKGNFPGRFSGRQFSNSRSEMNVSTLELGDSALYLCASSLGWGSADTQYFGPGTRLTVL.

The chain couples TRBV29-1 to TRBJ2-5; 7 bases are a match to TRBD2. The better agreement between TRBJ2-7 and the DNA end casts doubt on the J call. The V gene's germline CDR1 is SQVTM and CDR2 ANQGSEA. The CDR3 extends over 14 amino acids. This CDR3 reads CSAGSGVLRGEQYF. DNA of the CDR3: TGCAGCGCCGGGAGCGGGGTCCTAAGGGGCGAGCAGTACTTC.

This clonotype was seen more than once but under ten times. The genes are TRBV6-6 and TRBJ2-7; D is possibly TRBD1 (6 bases). Trimming stripped 6 bases from V and 3 bases from J, with 15 bases between. This CDR3 spans 14 amino acids. Looked up from germline, CDR1 is MNHNY and CDR2 is SVGAGI (reference sequence). The CDR3 nucleotides read TGTGCCAGCAGCCGTAGGACAGTTGGCTACGAGCAGTACTTC. It is translated as CASSRRTVGYEQYF.

The J gene is TRBJ2-5, the V gene TRBV20-1; D tentatively fits TRBD1 or TRBD2 (5 bases each). Trimming left V 1 base short and J 2 bases short, with 17 bases between. Germline V gene lookup returns CDR1 DFQATT and CDR2 SNEGSKA (reference sequence). The CDR3 sequence is 16 residues long. The CDR3 DNA reads TGCAGTGCTAGAGCTGGGGAGAGGGGTGGGCAAGAGACCCAGTACTTC. Residues: CSARAGERGGQETQYF.

The rearrangement joins TRBV3-1 to TRBJ2-1; 9 nucleotides agree with TRBD2. Germline CDR1 LGHDT, CDR2 YNNKEL (reference sequence). V shed 4 bases, J shed 7 bases, and the junction held 11 bases outside the gene matches. The CDR3 is made up of 16 amino acids. DNA for the CDR3: TGTGCCAGCAGCCTCTATGGTAGCGGGAGTTATAATGAGCAGTTCTTC. This sequence encodes CASSLYGSGSYNEQFF.

V usage is TRBV28 and J usage is TRBJ1-5, with D hard to call. Trimming took 7 bases from V and 2 from J, leaving 12 bases between them. The germline V gene encodes CDR1 MDHEN and CDR2 SYDVKM. The CDR3 has 14 amino acids. The CDR3 spells CASKVGGRNQPQHF. In DNA, the CDR3 is TGTGCCAGCAAGGTAGGCGGCCGCAATCAGCCCCAGCATTTT.

The chain couples TRBV15 to TRBJ2-1, with TRBD1 identical over 9 bases. The CDR3 is 17 residues long. V shed 0 bases and J 6 bases; nucleotides not matched to a gene: 9. Per germline, CDR1 LNHNV and CDR2 YYDKDF (reference sequence). The CDR3 loop is CATSRDRWDRVSNEQFF. The DNA for the CDR3 is TGTGCCACCAGCAGAGATCGGTGGGACAGGGTTTCCAATGAGCAGTTCTTC.

The chain combines TRBV7-9 with TRBJ2-4; D gene unclear. V dropped 5 bases and J dropped 0 bases, with 8 bases sitting between them. The germline V gene encodes CDR1 SEHNR and CDR2 FQNEAQ (reference sequence). The CDR3 is 14 amino acids. The CDR3 DNA reads as TGTGCCAGCAGCACGACGGTAGCCAAAAACATTCAGTACTTC. Translated: CASSTTVAKNIQYF.

The count of this clonotype is one. The chain recombines TRBV12-3 or TRBV12-4 with TRBJ2-5; D might be TRBD2 (6 bases). CDR3 length equals 15 residues. The germline V and J ends were trimmed by 0 bases and 5 bases, with 13 bases remaining between them. CDR3 loop: CASSLALRAGETQYF. CDR3 DNA: TGTGCCAGCAGTTTAGCGCTAAGGGCGGGGGAGACCCAGTACTTC.

This clonotype was seen a few times. The chain couples TRBV18 to TRBJ1-3; 9 bases match TRBD1. The V and J ends lost 3 bases and 3 bases, in that order; junction bases with no gene match: 6. Germline lookup yields CDR1 KGHSH and CDR2 LQKENI. The CDR3 has 16 residues. The CDR3 reads CASSPRTGEFGNTIYF. CDR3 bases: TGTGCCAGCTCACCGAGGACAGGGGAATTTGGAAACACCATATATTTT. Full variable domain (outside the CDR3, taken from reference TRBV18 and TRBJ1-3): NAGVMQNPRHLVRRRGQEARLRCSPMKGHSHVYWYRQLPEEGLKFMVYLQKENIIDESGMPKERFSAEFPKEGPSILRIQQVVRGDSAAYFCASSPRTGEFGNTIYFGEGSWLTVV.

This rearrangement joins TRBV20-1 to TRBJ2-3; tentative D call: TRBD2 (6 bases). The CDR3 is 14 residues long. The V gene lost 6 bases and the J gene lost 0 bases, with 13 bases spanning the gap. The germline V gene has CDR1 DFQATT and CDR2 SNEGSKA (reference sequence). This CDR3 reads CSADLAISTDTQYF. The CDR3 DNA reads TGCAGTGCAGATCTAGCGATTAGCACAGATACGCAGTATTTT.

This clonotype turned up a few times. The genes are TRBV12-3 or TRBV12-4 and TRBJ2-1, with 7 bases lining up with TRBD2. The CDR3 contains 16 residues. V gave up 5 bases and J gave up 7 bases; unmatched junction bases: 14. The CDR3 bases are TGTGCCAGCAGTGCTGTAGGGGAGGGAGTAAGGAATGAGCAGTTCTTC. It specifies CASSAVGEGVRNEQFF.

Turning to this clonotype: The junction differs from germline at one of its ends, possibly a read error. This sequence joins TRBV5-1 and TRBJ2-7; D is unclear. This CDR3 is 14 amino acids long. The V gene's germline CDR1 is SGHRS and CDR2 YFSETQ. In nucleotides, the CDR3 is TGCACCAGCAGCCCCGCGACTCTCTCCTACGAGCAGTACTTC. Translated, it gives CTSSPATLSYEQYF.

In this sample, this clonotype turned up a few times. V and J are TRBV18 and TRBJ2-1, with D perhaps TRBD1 (5 bases). Germline V gene sequence: CDR1 KGHSH, CDR2 LQKENI. The CDR3 covers 12 residues. The germline V and J ends were trimmed by 0 bases and 9 bases, with 6 bases remaining between them. CDR3 sequence (DNA): TGTGCCAGCTCACCACCAGGGGTTGAGCAGTTCTTC. This codes for CASSPPGVEQFF.

The chain joins TRBV29-1 to TRBJ2-1; tentative D call: TRBD2 (5 bases). The ends were cut back, 3 bases at V and 8 bases at J, with 26 bases in the middle. The CDR3 sequence is 17 residues long. Germline CDR1 SQVTM, CDR2 ANQGSEA. The CDR3 sequence is CSVDGEGLRGSRDEQFF. CDR3 bases: TGCAGCGTTGATGGAGAGGGCCTACGTGGTTCACGGGATGAGCAGTTCTTC.

This clonotype was found a few times. The J gene is TRBJ2-1, the V gene TRBV7-9; perhaps TRBD2 as D (7 bases). Germline lookup yields CDR1 SEHNR and CDR2 FQNEAQ (reference sequence). The ends were cut back, 5 bases at V and 2 bases at J, with 19 bases in the middle. The CDR3 has 17 residues. CDR3 in amino acids: CASSTGGGGRAYNEQFF. The CDR3 DNA is TGTGCCAGCAGCACCGGAGGGGGGGGAAGAGCCTACAATGAGCAGTTCTTC.

The chain links TRBV27 to TRBJ2-7; TRBD1 matches 7 bases. V gave up 6 bases and J gave up 6 bases; unmatched junction bases: 11. CDR1 MNHEY and CDR2 SMNVEV come from the germline V gene (reference sequence). This CDR3 region has 14 residues. This chain's CDR3 is CASSPGQPFGEQYF. Written as DNA, the CDR3 is TGTGCCAGCAGCCCGGGACAGCCCTTCGGCGAGCAGTACTTC.

V is TRBV4-2 and J is TRBJ2-1; D is undetermined. The V gene's germline CDR1 is LGHNA and CDR2 YNFKEQ. V lost 0 bases, J lost 6 bases, and 9 bases lay in between. The CDR3 spans 14 residues. CDR3 in amino acids: CASSQEDRTNEQFF. The CDR3, as DNA: TGTGCCAGCAGCCAAGAGGACCGAACCAATGAGCAGTTCTTC.

In this sample, this clonotype turned up a few times. The genes are TRBV20-1 and TRBJ2-5; D is possibly TRBD2 (6 bases). This CDR3 is built from 13 residues. The ends were cut back, 2 bases at V and 1 base at J, with 8 bases in the middle. CDR1 and CDR2 from the germline V gene are DFQATT and SNEGSKA (reference sequence). CDR3 nucleotide sequence: TGCAGTGCTAGAAGGGACTTCCAAGAGACCCAGTACTTC. This gives the protein CSARRDFQETQYF.

This clonotype was recorded a few times. The chain has TRBV18 and TRBJ2-1; D is perhaps TRBD2 (6 bases). Germline CDR1 and CDR2: KGHSH and LQKENI. The V end was cut by 0 bases, the J end by 7 bases, with 16 bases between. The CDR3 extends over 16 amino acids. The CDR3 DNA reads TGTGCCAGCTCACCACCAAGGGGCCTCCGGGGGAATGAGCAGTTCTTC. Amino acids: CASSPPRGLRGNEQFF.

V usage is TRBV27 and J usage is TRBJ2-7; D uncertain. In germline, CDR1 is MNHEY, CDR2 SMNVEV (reference sequence). This CDR3 has 16 amino acids. Trimming pared 1 base from V and 4 bases from J, leaving 17 bases between. CDR3 in amino acids: CASSLWSSQKRYEQYF. In DNA, the CDR3 is TGTGCCAGCAGTTTATGGTCCTCCCAGAAACGTTACGAGCAGTACTTC.

This clonotype was counted between two and nine times. The genes are TRBV12-3 or TRBV12-4 and TRBJ2-1, with a possible D match to TRBD1 (6 bases). The CDR3 runs 19 residues. V was shortened by 2 bases and J by 3 bases, with 23 bases between the two germline ends. Written as DNA, the CDR3 is TGTGCCAGCAGTTTACCCGAAGTTAGGGAGCACAGGGACTACAATGAGCAGTTCTTC. Amino acids: CASSLPEVREHRDYNEQFF.

This chain connects TRBV7-9 to TRBJ2-3, with 10 bases lining up with TRBD2. Germline loops: CDR1 SEHNR, CDR2 FQNEAQ (reference sequence). The J segment lost 6 bases and the V segment lost 5 bases, leaving 17 bases of the junction unmatched. The CDR3 extends over 18 amino acids. As DNA, the CDR3 is TGTGCCAGCAGCAACCCCGGGAGCCTAGCGGGAGTGGGGGATACGCAGTATTTT. Translated, it gives CASSNPGSLAGVGDTQYF.

J is TRBJ1-1 and V is TRBV14, with D unclear. CDR1 and CDR2 (germline): SGHDN, FVKESK. The CDR3 is 13 residues long. V lost 0 bases, J lost 5 bases, and 7 bases lay in between. CDR3 protein: CASSQEAITEAFF. Here the CDR3 DNA reads TGTGCCAGCAGCCAAGAGGCGATAACTGAAGCTTTCTTT.

This clonotype was recorded once. The V and J genes are TRBV6-5 and TRBJ2-2, with D perhaps matching TRBD1 (6 bases). V lost 2 bases, J lost 3 bases, and 7 bases lay in between. The CDR3 spans 14 residues. CDR1 and CDR2 from the germline V gene are MNHEY and SVGAGI. CDR3 nucleotides: TGTGCCAGCAGTTACGGACAGTACACCGGGGAGCTGTTTTTT. This codes for CASSYGQYTGELFF.

This chain connects TRBV9 to TRBJ2-7; D is ambiguous. The length of the CDR3 is 15 residues. CDR1 SGDLS and CDR2 YYNGEE come from the germline V gene. V was clipped by 0 bases and J by 0 bases, with 10 bases between them. The DNA for the CDR3 is TGTGCCAGCAGCGTAGAACCAGGCCTCTCCTACGAGCAGTACTTC. Its protein product is CASSVEPGLSYEQYF.